This T cell receptor beta chain was observed in a study of somatic reversion in DOCK8 deficiency (dated by TCRdb to 2020 to 2021). Notes on the research overall: The study compared the T cell receptor beta repertoires of three groups: DOCK8-deficient patients, DOCK8-revertant patients and healthy volunteers. The study set out to investigate how, in DOCK8 deficiency, somatic reversion of pathogenic DOCK8 variants alters lymphocyte differentiation and function. The DOCK8-deficient patients included in the study had been described in earlier reports.

Overall results and qualifications from the work: The source material for each sample, whole blood versus PBMCs, was not specified per sample in the methods.

Library prep was done by multiplex PCR. TRB libraries were generated by one-step amplicon PCR from 100 ng genomic DNA using EuroClonality-NGS primers. Sequencing of the TRB amplicons was carried out on Illumina MiSeq instruments using 2 x 250 bp version 2 chemistry. Concerning the study's data processing: Primary TRB sequence analysis and V(D)J annotation were performed with IMGT/HighV-QUEST. VDJtools was used to assess repertoire diversity and composition after nonfunctional clones were removed and samples were downsampled for comparisons between samples. In-frame beta chains were kept once TCRdb had trimmed the public reads at Q25 with fastp and called clones with MiXCR. Rows are combined by CDR3 protein, so each entry shows the most common genes and DNA. The V and J calls and clone size are TCRdb's, not the authors'. For this sample there are several thousand distinct CDR3 sequences; around 25% appear just once. 9.1% of the sample is taken by the ten largest.

Healthy control blood came from volunteer donors supplied by blood services in Australia and France. For the TCR repertoire analysis, genomic DNA was extracted either from whole blood samples or from PBMCs. This clonotype is termed medium-sized (0.01 to 0.1%). What antigen it recognizes has not been identified. Qualities for individual bases were not recorded, and no much larger clone is one base off. Sequencing was done on a sample of peripheral blood. The receptor was isolated from a human donor in good health.

The DNA sequence is given as TGTGCCAGCAGCTATAGGAGGGAAGGGAACACTGAAGCTTTCTTT. This codes for CASSYRREGNTEAFF. The rearrangement joined TRBV12-3 or TRBV12-4 to TRBJ1-1, with the D gene not clear enough to name. Measured from the cysteine to the phenylalanine, the CDR3 is 15 residues long. Of all the DNA, just the CDR3 is kept, 45 bases in frame from base 1. V and J lose 6 bases and 1 base, and a span of 15 bases separates them.